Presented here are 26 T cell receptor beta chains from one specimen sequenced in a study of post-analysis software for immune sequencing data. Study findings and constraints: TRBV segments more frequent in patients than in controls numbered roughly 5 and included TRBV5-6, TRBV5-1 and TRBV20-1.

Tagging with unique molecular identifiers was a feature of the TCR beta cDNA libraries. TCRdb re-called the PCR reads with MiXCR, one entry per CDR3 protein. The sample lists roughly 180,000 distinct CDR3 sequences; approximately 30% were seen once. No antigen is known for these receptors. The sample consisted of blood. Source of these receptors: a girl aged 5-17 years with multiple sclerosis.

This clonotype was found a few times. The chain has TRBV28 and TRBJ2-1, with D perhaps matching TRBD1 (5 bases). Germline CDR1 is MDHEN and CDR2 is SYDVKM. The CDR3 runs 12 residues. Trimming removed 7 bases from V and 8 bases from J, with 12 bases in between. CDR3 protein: CASKRTRDEQFF. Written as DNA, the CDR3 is TGTGCCAGCAAAAGGACCAGGGATGAGCAGTTCTTC.

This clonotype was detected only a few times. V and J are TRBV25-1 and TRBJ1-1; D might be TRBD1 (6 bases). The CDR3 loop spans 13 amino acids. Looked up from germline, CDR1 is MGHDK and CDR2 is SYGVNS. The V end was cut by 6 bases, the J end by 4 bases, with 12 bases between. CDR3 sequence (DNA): TGTGCCAGCAGAGGGGCAGGGGTCACTGAAGCTTTCTTT. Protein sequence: CASRGAGVTEAFF.

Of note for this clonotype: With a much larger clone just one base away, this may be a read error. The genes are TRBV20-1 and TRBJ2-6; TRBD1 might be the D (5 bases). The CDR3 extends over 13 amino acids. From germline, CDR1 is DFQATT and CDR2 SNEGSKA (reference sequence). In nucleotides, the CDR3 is TGCAGTGCTAGCCCCTCTGGGGCCAACGCCCTGACTTTC. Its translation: CSASPSGANALTF.

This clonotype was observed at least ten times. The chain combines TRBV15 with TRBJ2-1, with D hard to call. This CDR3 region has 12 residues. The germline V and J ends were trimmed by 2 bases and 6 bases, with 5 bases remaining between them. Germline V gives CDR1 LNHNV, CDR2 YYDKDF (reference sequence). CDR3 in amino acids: CATSRPVNEQFF. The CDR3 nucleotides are TGTGCCACCAGCAGACCCGTCAATGAGCAGTTCTTC.

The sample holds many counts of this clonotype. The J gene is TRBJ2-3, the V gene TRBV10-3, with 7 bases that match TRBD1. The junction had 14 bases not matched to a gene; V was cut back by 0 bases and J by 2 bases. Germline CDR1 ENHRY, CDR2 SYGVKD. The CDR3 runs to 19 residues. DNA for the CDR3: TGTGCCATCAGTGAGTCCTCCGGGGACAGACTCATTAACACAGATACGCAGTATTTT. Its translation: CAISESSGDRLINTDTQYF.

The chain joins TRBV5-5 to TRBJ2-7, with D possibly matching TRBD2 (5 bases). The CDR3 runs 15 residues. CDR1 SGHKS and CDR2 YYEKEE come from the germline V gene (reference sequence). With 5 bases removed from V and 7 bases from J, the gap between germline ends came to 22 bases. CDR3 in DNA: TGTGCCAGCAGTTACAAGGACTCCTCCGGTAGAGAGCAGTACTTC. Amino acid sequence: CASSYKDSSGREQYF.

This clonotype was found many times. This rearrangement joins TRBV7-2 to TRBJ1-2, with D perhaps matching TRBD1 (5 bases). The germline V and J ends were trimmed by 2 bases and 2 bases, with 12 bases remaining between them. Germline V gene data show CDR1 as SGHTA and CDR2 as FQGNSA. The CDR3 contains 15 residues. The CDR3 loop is CASSLTGGLNYGYTF. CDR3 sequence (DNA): TGTGCCAGCAGCTTAACAGGAGGCTTGAACTATGGCTACACCTTC. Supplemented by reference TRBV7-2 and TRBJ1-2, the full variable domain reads GAGVSQSPSNKVTEKGKDVELRCDPISGHTALYWYRQSLGQGLEFLIYFQGNSAPDKSGLPSDRFSAERTGGSVSTLTIQRTQQEDSAVYLCASSLTGGLNYGYTFGSGTRLTVV.

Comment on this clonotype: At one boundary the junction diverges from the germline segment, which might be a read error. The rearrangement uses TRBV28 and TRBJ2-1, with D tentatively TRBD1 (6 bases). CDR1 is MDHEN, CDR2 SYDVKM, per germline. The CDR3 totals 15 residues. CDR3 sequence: CASSLDGGIYSEQFF. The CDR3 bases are TGTGCCAGCAGTTTAGATGGGGGCATCTACAGTGAGCAGTTCTTC.

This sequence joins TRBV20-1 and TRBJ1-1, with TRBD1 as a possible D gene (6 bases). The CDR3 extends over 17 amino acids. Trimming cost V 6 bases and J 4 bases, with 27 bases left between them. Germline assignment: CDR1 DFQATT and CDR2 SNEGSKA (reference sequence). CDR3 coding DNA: TGCAGTGCGATTGATATCTGGGCCCAGGGGTCTCGCACTGAAGCTTTCTTT. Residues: CSAIDIWAQGSRTEAFF.

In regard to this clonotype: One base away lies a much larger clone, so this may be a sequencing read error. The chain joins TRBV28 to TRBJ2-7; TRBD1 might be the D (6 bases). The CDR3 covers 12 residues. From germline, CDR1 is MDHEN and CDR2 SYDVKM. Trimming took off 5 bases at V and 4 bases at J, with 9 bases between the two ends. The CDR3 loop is CASSDRSYEQYF. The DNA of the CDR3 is TGTGCCAGCAGTGACAGGAGTTACGAGCAGTACTTC.

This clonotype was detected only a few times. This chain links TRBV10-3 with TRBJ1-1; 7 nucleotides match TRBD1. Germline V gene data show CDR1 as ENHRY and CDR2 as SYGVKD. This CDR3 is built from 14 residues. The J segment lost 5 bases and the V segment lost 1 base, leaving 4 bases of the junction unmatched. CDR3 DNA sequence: TGTGCCATCAGTGAGTTTCAGGGGGAGACTGAAGCTTTCTTT. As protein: CAISEFQGETEAFF.

CDR3 DNA sequence: TGTGCCAGCAGCTTAGTTGGTAACAATGAGCAGTACTTC. Its protein is CASSLVGNNEQYF. This chain joins TRBV7-2 and TRBJ2-5; D gene ambiguous. Trimming shortened V by 1 base and J by 11 bases, and 14 bases separated the two germline ends. Germline V lookup: CDR1 SGHTA, CDR2 FQGNSA. The CDR3 length is 13 residues. Complete variable domain (other parts from reference TRBV7-2 and TRBJ2-5): GAGVSQSPSNKVTEKGKDVELRCDPISGHTALYWYRQSLGQGLEFLIYFQGNSAPDKSGLPSDRFSAERTGGSVSTLTIQRTQQEDSAVYLCASSLVGNNEQYFGPGTRLLVL.

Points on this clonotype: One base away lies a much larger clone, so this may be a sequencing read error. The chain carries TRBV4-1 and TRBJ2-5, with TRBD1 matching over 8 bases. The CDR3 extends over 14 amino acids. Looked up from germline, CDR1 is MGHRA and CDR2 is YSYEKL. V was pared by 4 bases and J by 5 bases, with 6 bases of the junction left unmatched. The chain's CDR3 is CASSRDRGWETQYF. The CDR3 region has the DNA TGCGCCAGCAGCCGAGACAGGGGTTGGGAGACCCAGTACTTC.

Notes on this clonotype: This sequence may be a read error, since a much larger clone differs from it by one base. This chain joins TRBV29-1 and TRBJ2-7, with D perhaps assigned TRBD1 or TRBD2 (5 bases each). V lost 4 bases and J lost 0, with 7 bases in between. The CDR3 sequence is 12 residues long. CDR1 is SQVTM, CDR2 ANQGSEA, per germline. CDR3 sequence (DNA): TGCAGCGTTGGAGGGGACTCCTACGAGCAGTACTTC. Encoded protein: CSVGGDSYEQYF.

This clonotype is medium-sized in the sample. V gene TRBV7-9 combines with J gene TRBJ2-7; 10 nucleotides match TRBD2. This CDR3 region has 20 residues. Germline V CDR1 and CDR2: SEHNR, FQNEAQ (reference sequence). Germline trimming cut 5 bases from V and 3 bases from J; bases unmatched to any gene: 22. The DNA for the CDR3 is TGTGCCAGCAGCCCCCAAGAGATCCAGCGGGAGGGCTCCCGGAGCTACGAGCAGTACTTC. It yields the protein CASSPQEIQREGSRSYEQYF.

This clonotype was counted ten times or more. The CDR3 nucleotides read TGTGCCAGCAGCGTAGATGGTGATGGCTACACCTTC. As protein: CASSVDGDGYTF. The rearrangement joins TRBV9 to TRBJ1-2; D is uncertain. V dropped 0 bases and J dropped 6 bases, with 6 bases sitting between them. Germline CDR1 reads SGDLS; CDR2 reads YYNGEE. The length of the CDR3 is 12 residues. The variable domain in full, completed from reference TRBV9 and TRBJ1-2, reads DSGVTQTPKHLITATGQRVTLRCSPRSGDLSVYWYQQSLDQGLQFLIQYYNGEERAKGNILERFSAQQFPDLHSELNLSSLELGDSALYFCASSVDGDGYTFGSGTRLTVV.

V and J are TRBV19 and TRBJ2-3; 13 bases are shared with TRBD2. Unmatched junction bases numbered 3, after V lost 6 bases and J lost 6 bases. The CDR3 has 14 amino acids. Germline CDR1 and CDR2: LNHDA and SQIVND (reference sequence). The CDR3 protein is CASRRLAGGDTQYF. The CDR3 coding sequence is TGTGCCAGTAGAAGACTAGCGGGAGGTGATACGCAGTATTTT.

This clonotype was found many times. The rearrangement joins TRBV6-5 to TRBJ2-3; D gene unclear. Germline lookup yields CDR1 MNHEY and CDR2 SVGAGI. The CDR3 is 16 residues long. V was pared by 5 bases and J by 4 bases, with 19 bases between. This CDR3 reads CASSPPGPSGPDTQYF. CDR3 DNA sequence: TGTGCCAGCAGTCCTCCCGGGCCCTCAGGCCCAGATACGCAGTATTTT.

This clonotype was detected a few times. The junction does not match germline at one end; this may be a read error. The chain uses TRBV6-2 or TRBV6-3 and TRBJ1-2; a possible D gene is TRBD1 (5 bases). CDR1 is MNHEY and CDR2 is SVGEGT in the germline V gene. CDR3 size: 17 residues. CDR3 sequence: CACRRRDRLFDNYGYTF. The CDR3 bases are TGTGCCTGCAGGCGACGGGACCGACTTTTTGACAACTATGGCTACACCTTC.

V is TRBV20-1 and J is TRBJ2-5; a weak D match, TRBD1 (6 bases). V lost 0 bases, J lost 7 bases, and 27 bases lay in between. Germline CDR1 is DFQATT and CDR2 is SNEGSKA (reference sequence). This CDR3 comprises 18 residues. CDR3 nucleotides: TGCAGTGCTAGAGATCATTGGGGGACACAGGGAGCAATAGGGACCCAGTACTTC. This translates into CSARDHWGTQGAIGTQYF.

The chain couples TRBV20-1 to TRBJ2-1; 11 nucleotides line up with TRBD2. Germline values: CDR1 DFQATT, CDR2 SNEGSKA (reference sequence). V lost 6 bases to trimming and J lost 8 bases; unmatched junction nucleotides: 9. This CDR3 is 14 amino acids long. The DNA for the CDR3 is TGCAGTGCCTACCTTAGCGGGAGGGCCGATGAGCAGTTCTTC. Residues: CSAYLSGRADEQFF.

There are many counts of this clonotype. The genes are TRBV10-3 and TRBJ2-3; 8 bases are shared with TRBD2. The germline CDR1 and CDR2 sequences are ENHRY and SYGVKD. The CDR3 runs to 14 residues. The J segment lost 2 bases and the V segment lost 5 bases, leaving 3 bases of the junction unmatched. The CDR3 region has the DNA TGTGCCATCAGTCGGGAGGGCATCACAGATACGCAGTATTTT. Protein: CAISREGITDTQYF.

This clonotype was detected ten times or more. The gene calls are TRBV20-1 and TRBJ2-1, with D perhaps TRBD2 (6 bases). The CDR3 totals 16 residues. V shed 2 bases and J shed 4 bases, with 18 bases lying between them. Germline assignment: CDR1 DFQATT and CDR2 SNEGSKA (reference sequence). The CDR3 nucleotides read TGCAGTGCTAGAAGCCCCCTAGCGAGGTCTTACAATGAGCAGTTCTTC. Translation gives CSARSPLARSYNEQFF.

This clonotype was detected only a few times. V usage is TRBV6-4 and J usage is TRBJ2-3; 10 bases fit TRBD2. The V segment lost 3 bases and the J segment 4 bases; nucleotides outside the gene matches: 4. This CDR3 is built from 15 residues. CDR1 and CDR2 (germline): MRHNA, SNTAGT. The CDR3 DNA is TGTGCCAGCAGTGAGAAAGGACTAGCGGCAGATACGCAGTATTTT. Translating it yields CASSEKGLAADTQYF.

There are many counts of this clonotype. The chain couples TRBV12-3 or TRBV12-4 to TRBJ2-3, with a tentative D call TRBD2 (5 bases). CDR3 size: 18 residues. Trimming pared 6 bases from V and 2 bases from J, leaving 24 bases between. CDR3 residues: CASSLPGAGPPFTDTQYF. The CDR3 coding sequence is TGTGCCAGCAGCCTCCCGGGCGCGGGTCCCCCCTTCACAGATACGCAGTATTTT.

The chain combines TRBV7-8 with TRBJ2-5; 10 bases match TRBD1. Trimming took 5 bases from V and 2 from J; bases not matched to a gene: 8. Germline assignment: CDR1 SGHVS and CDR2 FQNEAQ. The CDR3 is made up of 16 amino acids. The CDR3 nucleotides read TGTGCCAGCAGCATCCGGACAGGGGGGACACAAGAGACCCAGTACTTC. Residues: CASSIRTGGTQETQYF.